This TCR beta chain was captured by sequencing in a study of human T cells and chemical hapten exposure. There are 12 residues in the CDR3. CDR1 and CDR2 from the germline V gene are MDHEN and SYDVKM. Time point indicated: healthy volunteer bleed at 6 weeks. The authors extracted total RNA from unfractionated whole blood. Individual cDNA molecules each carried unique molecular identifiers attached by the library. TCRdb reprocessed the RACE reads via MiXCR and lists one record per CDR3 protein. The sample contains some 81,000 distinct CDR3 sequences, 8.6% of which appear only once. This clonotype was observed at least ten times. Its antigen is unknown. Sequence at one end of the junction differs from germline and may be a read error. Study-wide findings and caveats: With regard to DPC sensitization, TCRs above 1 in 1000 frequency did not change.

The sequencing sample was made of whole blood. This chain connects TRBV28 to TRBJ1-1; perhaps TRBD1 as D (6 bases). The clonotype was recovered from a female donor in good health. Some clones in this sample may be carry-over from other donors' samples. CDR3 in DNA: TGTGCGAGCAAACGAGGGGGCACTGAAGCTTTCTTT. Amino acids: CASKRGGTEAFF.